This T cell receptor (beta chain) was sequenced for a study of blood T cell repertoires in COVID-19. Study-wide background: The United States, Italy and Spain provided the acute and convalescent COVID-19 samples. T cells, B-cell-depleted T cells, or PBMCs provided the cDNA or gDNA that served as material.

In the source study's methods: Amplification of reference gene primers was used by the study to estimate nucleated cell counts. The data were produced by immunoSEQ multiplex PCR, yet TCRdb's version contains in-frame clones alone and is incomplete. From that table come the V and J calls and clone size; the DNA was used to work out D and trimming. The sample gives 20,000 to 30,000 clones, 75% to 85% of which show up once; roughly 15% is in the top ten. Trimming shortened V by 3 bases and J by 1 base, and 6 bases separated the two germline ends. This CDR3 has 13 residues. From germline, CDR1 is SGHDN and CDR2 FVKESK.

The V and J genes are TRBV14 and TRBJ1-1; D might be TRBD1 (5 bases). Source material: peripheral blood. The clonotype comes from a man older than 75 with active or convalescent COVID-19. CDR3 nucleotide sequence: TGTGCCAGCAGCCAGGGGGGGAACACTGAAGCTTTCTTT. Protein: CASSQGGNTEAFF. Using reference TRBV14 and TRBJ1-1 for the parts outside the CDR3, the full variable domain is EAGVTQFPSHSVIEKGQTVTLRCDPISGHDNLYWYRRVMGKEIKFLLHFVKESKQDESGMPNNRFLAERTGGTYSTLKVQPAELEDSGVYFCASSQGGNTEAFFGQGTRLTVV.